These T cell receptor beta chains were read from a single sample in a study of cytomegalovirus exposure and HLA in healthy donors. Measured with immunoSEQ multiplex PCR; TCRdb has only the in-frame clones, and not every one. The sample shows 95,000 to 150,000 clones, 65% to 75% of them seen only once. The sequenced sample was PBMCs. These TCRs come from a woman between 50 and 59 years old in good health and CMV-seropositive. The CDR3 runs from the conserved cysteine through the conserved F or W. Each record gives: V gene, clone size, D gene, J gene, CDR3 DNA, CDR3 protein. A D gene is named only where the DNA matches it firmly. Some rows have no size entry. The others give once, few or many, or a class for an expanded clone.

TRBV21-1,NA,NA,TRBJ1-2,TGTGCCAGCAGCAAAGGTCGGGATGGCTACACCTTC,CASSKGRDGYTF
TRBV7-9,NA,TRBD1,TRBJ2-2,TGTGCCAGCAGCTCTTCCGGGACAGGGGAAACCGGGGAGCTGTTTTTT,CASSSSGTGETGELFF
TRBV9,NA,NA,TRBJ2-5,TGTGCCAGCAGTCCCATCAAGTCAATCTACGTGGAGCAGTACTTC,CASSPIKSIYVEQYF
TRBV4-2,NA,NA,TRBJ1-4,TGTGCCAGCAGCCAAGATAGGGGTGAAAAACTGTTTTTT,CASSQDRGEKLFF
TRBV4-1,NA,NA,TRBJ2-3,TGCGCCAGCAGCCACCAGGGAACAGATACGCAGTATTTT,CASSHQGTDTQYF
TRBV2,few,TRBD2,TRBJ2-1,TGTGCCAGCAGCGGACTAGCGGTTTATTCTGAGCAGTTCTTC,CASSGLAVYSEQFF
TRBV6-5,NA,NA,TRBJ1-1,TGTGCCAGCAGTTACTCGGGGGGAACTGAAGCTTTCTTT,CASSYSGGTEAFF
TRBV7-2,NA,TRBD2,TRBJ2-2,TGTGCCAGCAGCTTACTCGGGGGGGGCGGTGGACCCGGGGAGCTGTTTTTT,CASSLLGGGGGPGELFF
TRBV5-6,NA,NA,TRBJ2-2,TGTGCCAGCAGCTTGGTTGGGACATCAACCGGGGAGCTGTTTTTT,CASSLVGTSTGELFF
TRBV7-2,NA,NA,TRBJ1-2,TGTGCCAGCAGCTTGACCGGCTACAACAGCTATGGCTACACCTTC,CASSLTGYNSYGYTF
TRBV25-1,NA,NA,TRBJ2-7,TGTGCCAGCAGCCTTGTCCACGAGCAGTACTTC,CASSLVHEQYF
TRBV28,NA,TRBD1,TRBJ2-7,TGTGCCAGCAGTTTAGGACAGGGTCCCCCCTACGAGCAGTACTTC,CASSLGQGPPYEQYF
TRBV9,NA,TRBD1,TRBJ1-3,TGTGCCAGCAGCTTGGACAGGGGAGGAGGAAACACCATATATTTT,CASSLDRGGGNTIYF
TRBV18,NA,TRBD1,TRBJ2-4,TGTGCCAGCTCACCACGACAGGGTATAACCAAAAACATTCAGTACTTC,CASSPRQGITKNIQYF
TRBV30,NA,NA,TRBJ1-2,TGTGCCTGGAGTGACAGGGCGGTAGCTAACTATGGCTACACCTTC,CAWSDRAVANYGYTF
TRBV7-7,NA,TRBD2,TRBJ2-2,TGTGCCAGCAGTTCGGCGGGGGGAATCACCGGGGAGCTGTTTTTT,CASSSAGGITGELFF